The 11 T cell receptor beta chains below all came from one sample that was sequenced in a study of cytomegalovirus exposure and HLA in healthy donors. The PCR had 60 Vbeta and 13 Jbeta primers. Profiled with immunoSEQ multiplex PCR; TCRdb holds only in-frame clones, not every one. The sample includes 100,000 to 150,000 clones, over 70% of them seen just once. Sequenced input: PBMCs. The receptors were gathered from a woman aged 50 to 60 in good health and CMV-seronegative.

The rearrangement uses TRBV7-8 and TRBJ2-3; D unclear. Trimming removed 0 bases from V and 2 bases from J, with 12 bases in between. The CDR3 covers 16 residues. CDR1 and CDR2 (germline): SGHVS, FQNEAQ. The chain's CDR3 is CASSLAPPGTTDTQYF. The CDR3, as DNA: TGTGCCAGCAGCTTAGCGCCGCCAGGTACCACAGATACGCAGTATTTT. The full variable domain, in which reference TRBV7-8 and TRBJ2-3 provide the parts outside the CDR3, is GAGVSQSPRYKVAKRGQDVALRCDPISGHVSLFWYQQALGQGPEFLTYFQNEAQLDKSGLPSDRFFAERPEGSVSTLKIQRTQQEDSAVYLCASSLAPPGTTDTQYFGPGTRLTVL.

The chain joins TRBV11-2 to TRBJ2-7; TRBD2 agrees at 7 bases. V shed 5 bases and J 0 bases; nucleotides not matched to a gene: 13. There are 17 residues in the CDR3. CDR1 SGHAT and CDR2 FQNNGV come from the germline V gene. The CDR3 DNA reads TGTGCCAGCAGCCAGGCCCAACTAGCGCTCAGCTCCTACGAGCAGTACTTC. It is translated as CASSQAQLALSSYEQYF.

The CDR3 is CASSGAVSSYEQYF. In nucleotides, the CDR3 is TGTGCCAGCAGTGGGGCAGTGAGCTCCTACGAGCAGTACTTC. V is TRBV6-1 and J is TRBJ2-7; D uncertain. The CDR3 loop spans 14 amino acids. Trimming stripped 4 bases from V and 0 bases from J, with 10 bases between. Germline V gives CDR1 MNHNS, CDR2 SASEGT.

This clone has a handful of counts. V usage is TRBV4-1 and J usage is TRBJ2-7; D may be TRBD1 (6 bases). With 2 bases removed from V and 3 bases from J, the gap between germline ends came to 11 bases. The CDR3 runs 14 residues. Germline CDR1 MGHRA, CDR2 YSYEKL. DNA of the CDR3: TGCGCCAGCAGCCAACTAGGACAGAACTACGAGCAGTACTTC. Encoded protein: CASSQLGQNYEQYF.

The J gene is TRBJ2-3, the V gene TRBV7-2; 11 nucleotides match TRBD2. CDR3 length: 17 residues. Germline CDR1 SGHTA, CDR2 FQGNSA. The trim removed 5 bases at V and 2 bases at J, leaving 9 bases unmatched. DNA of the CDR3: TGTGCCAGCAGCCTACTGTTAGCGGGAGGGCCCACAGATACGCAGTATTTT. Translation gives CASSLLLAGGPTDTQYF.

The gene calls are TRBV28 and TRBJ1-2; 10 bases are shared with TRBD1. The V gene end was trimmed by 6 bases and the J gene end by 1 base; junction bases not matched to a gene: 8. CDR1 MDHEN and CDR2 SYDVKM come from the germline V gene. The CDR3 sequence is 16 residues long. The CDR3: CASRRTGGSFNYGYTF. Here the CDR3 DNA reads TGTGCCAGCAGGCGGACAGGGGGATCATTTAACTATGGCTACACCTTC.

The V call is TRBV28, the J call TRBJ2-3; no clear D. CDR1 and CDR2 (germline): MDHEN, SYDVKM. V was pared by 5 bases and J by 0 bases, with 9 bases between. This CDR3 has 14 residues. CDR3: CASSPWQSTDTQYF. The CDR3 DNA reads TGTGCCAGCAGTCCCTGGCAGAGCACAGATACGCAGTATTTT.

The V call is TRBV7-2, the J call TRBJ2-2; D not certain. This CDR3 has 16 amino acids. CDR1 is SGHTA, CDR2 FQGNSA, per germline. V lost 2 bases and J lost 0, with 10 bases in between. CDR3 in DNA: TGTGCCAGCAGCTTAAACAGCTTCGCGAACACCGGGGAGCTGTTTTTT. Translated: CASSLNSFANTGELFF.

The chain carries TRBV6-6 and TRBJ2-7; TRBD2 matches at 10 bases. Germline loops: CDR1 MNHNY, CDR2 SVGAGI (reference sequence). The V gene end was trimmed by 5 bases and the J gene end by 1 base; junction bases not matched to a gene: 5. The CDR3 sequence is 15 residues long. The CDR3 here is CASSPGLAVSYEQYF. The CDR3 nucleotides are TGTGCCAGCAGTCCTGGACTAGCGGTTTCCTACGAGCAGTACTTC.

The chain combines TRBV19 with TRBJ2-5; D may be TRBD2 (7 bases). Trimming took 8 bases from V and 5 from J, leaving 18 bases between them. Per germline, CDR1 LNHDA and CDR2 SQIVND (reference sequence). CDR3 length: 14 amino acids. CDR3 region: CASADTRGLETQYF. Written as DNA, the CDR3 is TGTGCCAGTGCTGACACGCGGGGGCTCGAGACCCAGTACTTC.

The rearrangement joins TRBV9 to TRBJ2-1; a weak D match, TRBD1 (5 bases). The CDR3 is made up of 14 amino acids. V shed 2 bases and J shed 1 base, with 7 bases lying between them. The germline CDR1 and CDR2 sequences are SGDLS and YYNGEE. CDR3 in DNA: TGTGCCAGCAGCGTGCAGGGTTCCTACAATGAGCAGTTCTTC. Protein product: CASSVQGSYNEQFF.